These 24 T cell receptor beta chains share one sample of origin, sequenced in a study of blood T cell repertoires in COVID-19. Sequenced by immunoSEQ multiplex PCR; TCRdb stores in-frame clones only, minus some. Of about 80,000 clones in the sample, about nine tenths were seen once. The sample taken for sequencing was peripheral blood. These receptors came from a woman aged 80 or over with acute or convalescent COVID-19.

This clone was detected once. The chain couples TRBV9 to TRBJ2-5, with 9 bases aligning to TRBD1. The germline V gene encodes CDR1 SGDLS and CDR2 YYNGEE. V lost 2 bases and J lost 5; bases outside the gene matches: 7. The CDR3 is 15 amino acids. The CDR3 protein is CASSVAPGQGETQYF. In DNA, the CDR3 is TGTGCCAGCAGCGTTGCCCCCGGACAGGGGGAGACCCAGTACTTC.

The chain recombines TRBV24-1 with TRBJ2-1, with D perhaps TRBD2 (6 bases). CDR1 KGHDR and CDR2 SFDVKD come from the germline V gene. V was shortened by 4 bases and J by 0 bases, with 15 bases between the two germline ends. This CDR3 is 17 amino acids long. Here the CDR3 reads CATSDTGRGSSYNEQFF. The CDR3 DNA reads TGTGCCACCAGTGACACGGGACGGGGGAGCTCCTACAATGAGCAGTTCTTC.

The CDR3 sequence is CASSQEPGQGVWDIQYF. The DNA of the CDR3 is TGCGCCAGCAGCCAGGAGCCGGGACAGGGGGTGTGGGACATTCAGTACTTC. The J gene is TRBJ2-4, the V gene TRBV4-1; 11 bases fit TRBD1. The J segment lost 8 bases and the V segment lost 3 bases, leaving 12 bases of the junction unmatched. The V gene's germline CDR1 is MGHRA and CDR2 YSYEKL. The length of the CDR3 is 17 residues.

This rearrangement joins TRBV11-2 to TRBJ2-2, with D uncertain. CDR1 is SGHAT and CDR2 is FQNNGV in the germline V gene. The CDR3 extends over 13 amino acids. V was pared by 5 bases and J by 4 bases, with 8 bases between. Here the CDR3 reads CASSRSFTGELFF. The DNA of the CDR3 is TGTGCCAGCAGCAGGAGTTTCACCGGGGAGCTGTTTTTT.

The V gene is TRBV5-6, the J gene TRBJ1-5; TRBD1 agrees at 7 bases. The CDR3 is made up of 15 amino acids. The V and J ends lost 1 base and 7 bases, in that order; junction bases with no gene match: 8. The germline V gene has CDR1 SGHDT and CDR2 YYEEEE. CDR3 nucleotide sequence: TGTGCCAGCAGCTTGTGGCAGGGGGTTGTCCAGCCCCAGCATTTT. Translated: CASSLWQGVVQPQHF.

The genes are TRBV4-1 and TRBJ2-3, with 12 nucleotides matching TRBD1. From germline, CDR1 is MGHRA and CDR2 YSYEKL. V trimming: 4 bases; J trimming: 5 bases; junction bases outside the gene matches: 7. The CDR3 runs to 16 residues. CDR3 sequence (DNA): TGCGCCAGCAGCCTCCAGGGACAGGGGGCTGGAGATACGCAGTATTTT. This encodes CASSLQGQGAGDTQYF.

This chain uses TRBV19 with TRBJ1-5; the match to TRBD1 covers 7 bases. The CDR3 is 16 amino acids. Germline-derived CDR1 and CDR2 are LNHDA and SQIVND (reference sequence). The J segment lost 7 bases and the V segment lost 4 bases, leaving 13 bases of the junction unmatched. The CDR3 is CASSTHLTGIGQPQHF. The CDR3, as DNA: TGTGCCAGTAGTACCCACCTGACAGGGATCGGGCAGCCCCAGCATTTT.

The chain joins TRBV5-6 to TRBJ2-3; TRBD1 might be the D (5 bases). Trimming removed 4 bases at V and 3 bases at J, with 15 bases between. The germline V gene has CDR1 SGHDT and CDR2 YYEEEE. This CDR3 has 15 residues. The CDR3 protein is CASSPPRGRTDTQYF. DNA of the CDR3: TGTGCCAGCAGCCCTCCTAGGGGTCGGACAGATACGCAGTATTTT.

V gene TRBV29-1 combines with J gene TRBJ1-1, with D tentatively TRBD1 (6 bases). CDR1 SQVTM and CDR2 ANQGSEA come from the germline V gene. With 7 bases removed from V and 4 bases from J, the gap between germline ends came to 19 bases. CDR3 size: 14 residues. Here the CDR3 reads CSGLKGGEGTEAFF. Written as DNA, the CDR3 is TGCAGCGGCCTCAAGGGGGGGGAAGGCACTGAAGCTTTCTTT.

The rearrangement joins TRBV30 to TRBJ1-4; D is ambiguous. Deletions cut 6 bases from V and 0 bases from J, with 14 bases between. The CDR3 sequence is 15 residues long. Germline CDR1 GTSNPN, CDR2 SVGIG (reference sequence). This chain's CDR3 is CACHPVWPTNEKLFF. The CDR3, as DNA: TGTGCCTGCCACCCTGTTTGGCCAACTAATGAAAAACTGTTTTTT.

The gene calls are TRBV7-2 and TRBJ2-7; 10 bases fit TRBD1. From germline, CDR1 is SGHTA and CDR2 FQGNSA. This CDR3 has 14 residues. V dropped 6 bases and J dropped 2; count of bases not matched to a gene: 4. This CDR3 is CASSQGQGPYEQYF. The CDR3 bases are TGTGCCAGCAGTCAGGGACAGGGGCCCTACGAGCAGTACTTC. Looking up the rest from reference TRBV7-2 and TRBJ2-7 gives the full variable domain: GAGVSQSPSNKVTEKGKDVELRCDPISGHTALYWYRQSLGQGLEFLIYFQGNSAPDKSGLPSDRFSAERTGGSVSTLTIQRTQQEDSAVYLCASSQGQGPYEQYFGPGTRLTVT.

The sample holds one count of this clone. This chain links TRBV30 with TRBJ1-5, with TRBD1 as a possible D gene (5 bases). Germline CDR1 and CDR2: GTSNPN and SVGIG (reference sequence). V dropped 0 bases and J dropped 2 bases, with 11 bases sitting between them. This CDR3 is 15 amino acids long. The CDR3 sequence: CAWSVLGGGNQPQHF. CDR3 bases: TGTGCCTGGAGTGTACTCGGGGGAGGCAATCAGCCCCAGCATTTT.

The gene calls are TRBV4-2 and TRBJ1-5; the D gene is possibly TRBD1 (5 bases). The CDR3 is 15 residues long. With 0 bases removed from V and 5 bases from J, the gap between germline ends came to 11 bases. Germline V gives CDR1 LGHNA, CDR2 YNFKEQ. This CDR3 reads CASSQDRAGHQPQHF. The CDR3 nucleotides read TGTGCCAGCAGCCAAGATCGGGCAGGGCATCAGCCCCAGCATTTT.

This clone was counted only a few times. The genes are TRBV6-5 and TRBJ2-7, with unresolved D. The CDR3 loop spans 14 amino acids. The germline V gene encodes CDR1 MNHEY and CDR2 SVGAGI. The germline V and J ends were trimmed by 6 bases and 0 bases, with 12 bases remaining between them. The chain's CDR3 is CASRRRVGSYEQYF. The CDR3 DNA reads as TGTGCCAGCAGAAGGAGAGTAGGCTCCTACGAGCAGTACTTC.

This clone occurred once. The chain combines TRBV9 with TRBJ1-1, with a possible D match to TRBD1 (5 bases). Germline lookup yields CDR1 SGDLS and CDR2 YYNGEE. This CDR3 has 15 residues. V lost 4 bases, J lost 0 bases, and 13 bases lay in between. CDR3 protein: CASSTGGSMNTEAFF. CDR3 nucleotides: TGTGCCAGCAGCACTGGGGGGTCCATGAACACTGAAGCTTTCTTT.

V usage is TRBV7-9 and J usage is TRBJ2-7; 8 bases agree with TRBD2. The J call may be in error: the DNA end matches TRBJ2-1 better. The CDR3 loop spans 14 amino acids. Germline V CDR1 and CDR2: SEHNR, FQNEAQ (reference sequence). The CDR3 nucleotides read TGTGCCAGCAGCTCCGGGACTAGTTATAATGAGCAGTTCTTC. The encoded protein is CASSSGTSYNEQFF.

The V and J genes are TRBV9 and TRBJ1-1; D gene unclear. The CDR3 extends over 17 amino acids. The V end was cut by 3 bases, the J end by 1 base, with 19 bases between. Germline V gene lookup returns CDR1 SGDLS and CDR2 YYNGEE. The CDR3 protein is CASSANPPHRGNTEAFF. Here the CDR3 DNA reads TGTGCCAGCAGCGCGAACCCCCCACACCGGGGGAACACTGAAGCTTTCTTT.

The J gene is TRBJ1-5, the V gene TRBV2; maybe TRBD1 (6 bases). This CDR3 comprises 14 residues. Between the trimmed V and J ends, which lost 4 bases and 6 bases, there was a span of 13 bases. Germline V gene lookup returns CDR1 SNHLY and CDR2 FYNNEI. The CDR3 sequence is CASSGTGYRQPQHF. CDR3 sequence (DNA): TGTGCCAGCAGTGGAACAGGGTACCGTCAGCCCCAGCATTTT. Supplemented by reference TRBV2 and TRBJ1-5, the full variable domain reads EPEVTQTPSHQVTQMGQEVILRCVPISNHLYFYWYRQILGQKVEFLVSFYNNEISEKSEIFDDQFSVERPDGSNFTLKIRSTKLEDSAMYFCASSGTGYRQPQHFGDGTRLSIL.

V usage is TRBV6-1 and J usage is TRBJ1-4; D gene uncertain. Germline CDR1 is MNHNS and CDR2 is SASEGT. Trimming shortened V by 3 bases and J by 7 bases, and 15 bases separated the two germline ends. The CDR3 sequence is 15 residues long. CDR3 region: CASSDSGRTREKLFF. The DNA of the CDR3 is TGTGCCAGCAGTGATTCGGGGAGAACACGTGAAAAACTGTTTTTT.

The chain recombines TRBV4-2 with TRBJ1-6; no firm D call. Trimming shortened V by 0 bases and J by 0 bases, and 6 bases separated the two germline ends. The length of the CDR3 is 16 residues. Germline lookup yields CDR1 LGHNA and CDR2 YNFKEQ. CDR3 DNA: TGTGCCAGCAGCCAAGATCGGGGCTCCTATAATTCACCCCTCCACTTT. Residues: CASSQDRGSYNSPLHF.

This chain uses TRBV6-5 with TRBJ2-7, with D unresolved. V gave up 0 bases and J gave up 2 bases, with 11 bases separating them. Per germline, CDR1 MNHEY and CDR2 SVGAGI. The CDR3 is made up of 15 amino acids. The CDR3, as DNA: TGTGCCAGCAGTTACTCGCGGAAGGCCGCCTACGAGCAGTACTTC. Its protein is CASSYSRKAAYEQYF.

CDR3 loop: CASRREGGQETQYF. The CDR3 coding sequence is TGCGCCAGCAGGAGGGAGGGGGGCCAAGAGACCCAGTACTTC. This chain joins TRBV5-1 and TRBJ2-5; weak D call: TRBD2 (7 bases). The CDR3 loop spans 14 amino acids. Germline values: CDR1 SGHRS, CDR2 YFSETQ. V lost 5 bases to trimming and J lost 1 base, with 12 bases between them.

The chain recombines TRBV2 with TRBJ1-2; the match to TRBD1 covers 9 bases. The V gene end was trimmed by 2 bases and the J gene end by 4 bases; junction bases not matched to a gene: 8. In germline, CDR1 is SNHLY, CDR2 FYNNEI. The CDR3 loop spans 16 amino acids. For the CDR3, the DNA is TGTGCCAGCAGTGAACCCCGGGACAGGGTACGCTATGGCTACACCTTC. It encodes CASSEPRDRVRYGYTF.

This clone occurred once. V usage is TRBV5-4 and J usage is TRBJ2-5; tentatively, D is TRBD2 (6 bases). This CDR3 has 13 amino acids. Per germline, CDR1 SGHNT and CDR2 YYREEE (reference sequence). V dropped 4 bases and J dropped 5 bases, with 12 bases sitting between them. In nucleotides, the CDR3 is TGTGCCAGCAGCACCGGAGGGCGGGAGACCCAGTACTTC. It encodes CASSTGGRETQYF.